The 20 T cell receptor beta chains presented below share a single source sample, sequenced in a study of T-cell reconstitution after alpha-beta-depleted transplantation in children. A TCRbeta library incorporating unique molecular identifiers was prepared. TCRdb independently ran MiXCR on the PCR reads; one entry per CDR3 protein. The table records about 200,000 distinct CDR3 sequences, about 6.6% of them present only once. Source: PBMCs, taken before TCRalphabeta/CD19-depleted stem cell transplant. The receptors derive from a boy between 2 and 10 years old with acute lymphoblastic leukemia, due to receive a stem cell transplant.

The rearrangement joins TRBV4-2 to TRBJ2-5; D is unclear. V lost 6 bases and J 1 base, leaving 9 bases between the germline ends. This CDR3 has 13 residues. Germline V gene data show CDR1 as LGHNA and CDR2 as YNFKEQ. In DNA, the CDR3 is TGTGCCAGCAGGCCTGCGCCCCAAGAGACCCAGTACTTC. Translation gives CASRPAPQETQYF.

This clonotype was detected a few times. CDR3 in amino acids: CASSPSLGGTYEQYF. In DNA form, the CDR3 reads TGTGCCAGCAGCCCCAGTTTGGGGGGCACCTACGAGCAGTACTTC. V and J are TRBV7-2 and TRBJ2-7; D is possibly TRBD1 or TRBD2 (6 bases each). This CDR3 has 15 residues. CDR1 is SGHTA, CDR2 FQGNSA, per germline. Deletions cut 5 bases from V and 2 bases from J, with 16 bases between.

This clonotype has at least ten counts. This rearrangement joins TRBV3-1 to TRBJ2-5; no firm D call. The length of the CDR3 is 12 residues. The germline CDR1 and CDR2 sequences are LGHDT and YNNKEL (reference sequence). Deletions cut 0 bases from V and 2 bases from J, with 1 base between. CDR3 amino acids: CASSQDQETQYF. Here the CDR3 DNA reads TGTGCCAGCAGCCAAGATCAAGAGACCCAGTACTTC.

This clonotype was counted a few times. V gene TRBV11-3 combines with J gene TRBJ2-1; the D gene is possibly TRBD2 (7 bases). Germline CDR1 and CDR2: SGHNT and YENEEA. The V and J ends lost 6 bases and 8 bases respectively, with 11 bases between them. The CDR3 is 12 residues long. CDR3 in DNA: TGTGCCAGCAGTCACGGGGGGCATGAGCAGTTCTTC. It codes for CASSHGGHEQFF.

This clonotype appeared many times. The chain recombines TRBV5-1 with TRBJ2-7, with 8 bases matching TRBD1. The junction had 2 bases not matched to a gene; V was cut back by 0 bases and J by 6 bases. Germline V CDR1 and CDR2: SGHRS, YFSETQ. The length of the CDR3 is 13 residues. The DNA of the CDR3 is TGCGCCAGCAGCTTGGGACAGGGGAGCGAGCAGTACTTC. This encodes CASSLGQGSEQYF.

The table lists this clonotype with many counts. The genes are TRBV7-9 and TRBJ2-1, with a possible D match to TRBD2 (6 bases). This CDR3 contains 17 residues. Germline lookup yields CDR1 SEHNR and CDR2 FQNEAQ (reference sequence). Trimming cost V 3 bases and J 5 bases, with 20 bases left between them. Written as DNA, the CDR3 is TGTGCCAGCAGCTTCCAGGTGACGGCTAGCGCCAACAATGAGCAGTTCTTC. The encoded protein is CASSFQVTASANNEQFF.

This clonotype has a count of ten or more. The CDR3 region has the DNA TGTGCCAGCACCGCTCAGCCCTGGACTGGAAACACCATATATTTT. Translation gives CASTAQPWTGNTIYF. The chain uses TRBV6-5 and TRBJ1-3; D gene unclear. With 7 bases removed from V and 2 bases from J, the gap between germline ends came to 15 bases. The CDR3 spans 15 residues. CDR1 MNHEY and CDR2 SVGAGI come from the germline V gene.

The chain couples TRBV30 to TRBJ1-3; D gene unclear. This CDR3 contains 17 residues. Trimming took 3 bases from V and 0 from J, leaving 18 bases between them. Germline V lookup: CDR1 GTSNPN, CDR2 SVGIG (reference sequence). The CDR3 spells CAWRDGRTLSSGNTIYF. CDR3 in DNA: TGTGCCTGGAGGGACGGACGGACCTTAAGCTCTGGAAACACCATATATTTT.

In this sample, this clonotype turned up many times. The chain recombines TRBV27 with TRBJ1-1, with TRBD1 identical over 7 bases. V gave up 5 bases and J gave up 2 bases; unmatched junction bases: 5. CDR1 is MNHEY and CDR2 is SMNVEV in the germline V gene (reference sequence). This CDR3 is 14 amino acids long. DNA for the CDR3: TGTGCCAGCAGTACAGGGGTTGTTAACACTGAAGCTTTCTTT. Translated, it gives CASSTGVVNTEAFF.

This clonotype was seen many times. The chain joins TRBV29-1 to TRBJ1-1; a weak D match, TRBD1 (5 bases). The germline V gene has CDR1 SQVTM and CDR2 ANQGSEA. Trimming pared 1 base from V and 1 base from J, leaving 10 bases between. The CDR3 covers 14 residues. This chain's CDR3 is CSVEAGGRNTEAFF. In DNA form, the CDR3 reads TGCAGCGTTGAAGCCGGGGGGAGGAACACTGAAGCTTTCTTT.

This clonotype showed up just a few times. The CDR3 here is CASSLGAGGTDTQYF. The CDR3 bases are TGTGCCAGCAGCTTAGGAGCGGGGGGTACAGATACGCAGTATTTT. The rearrangement joins TRBV11-2 to TRBJ2-3; the match to TRBD2 covers 9 bases. Germline V gene data show CDR1 as SGHAT and CDR2 as FQNNGV. Trimming cost V 1 base and J 3 bases; bases outside gene matches: 2. The CDR3 length is 15 residues.

This clonotype was seen many times. The rearrangement links TRBV20-1 to TRBJ2-1, with 8 bases aligning to TRBD2. Germline CDR1 reads DFQATT; CDR2 reads SNEGSKA (reference sequence). This CDR3 is built from 14 residues. The J segment lost 4 bases and the V segment lost 3 bases, leaving 5 bases of the junction unmatched. CDR3 coding DNA: TGCAGTGCTAGGAAGGGACTAGGATACAATGAGCAGTTCTTC. It specifies CSARKGLGYNEQFF.

In this sample, this clonotype turned up many times. The V and J genes are TRBV29-1 and TRBJ2-5, with 8 nucleotides matching TRBD1. V shed 6 bases, J shed 3 bases, and the junction held 9 bases outside the gene matches. CDR3 size: 14 residues. Per germline, CDR1 SQVTM and CDR2 ANQGSEA. The CDR3 bases are TGCAGCGTCCCGAATACGGACAGGGAAGAGACCCAGTACTTC. Residues: CSVPNTDREETQYF. Looking up the rest from reference TRBV29-1 and TRBJ2-5 gives the full variable domain: SAVISQKPSRDICQRGTSLTIQCQVDSQVTMMFWYRQQPGQSLTLIATANQGSEATYESGFVIDKFPISRPNLTFSTLTVSNMSPEDSSIYLCSVPNTDREETQYFGPGTRLLVL.

This clonotype was counted at least ten times. This chain links TRBV12-3 or TRBV12-4 with TRBJ2-7, with D unresolved. The CDR3 has 11 amino acids. The germline V and J ends were trimmed by 5 bases and 0 bases, with 2 bases remaining between them. CDR3 amino acids: CASSNSYEQYF. The CDR3 bases are TGTGCCAGCAGTAACTCCTACGAGCAGTACTTC.

This clonotype came up many times. J is TRBJ2-2 and V is TRBV20-1; D unclear. The CDR3 contains 13 residues. V lost 1 base and J 3 bases, leaving 6 bases between the germline ends. Germline V lookup: CDR1 DFQATT, CDR2 SNEGSKA (reference sequence). The CDR3 bases are TGCAGTGCTAGAGGCCGAGACACCGGGGAGCTGTTTTTT. This gives the protein CSARGRDTGELFF.

This clonotype showed up many times. The rearrangement uses TRBV12-3 or TRBV12-4 and TRBJ2-3, with 10 bases matching TRBD2. The CDR3 sequence is 15 residues long. The ends lost 2 bases at V and 1 base at J; junction bases unmatched: 0. The CDR3 nucleotides read TGTGCCAGCAGTTTAAGCGGGGGGGGCACAGATACGCAGTATTTT. This encodes CASSLSGGGTDTQYF.

At least ten counts were recorded for this clonotype. This chain connects TRBV11-2 to TRBJ1-6; D is uncertain. This CDR3 has 13 residues. Germline CDR1 reads SGHAT; CDR2 reads FQNNGV. Trimming removed 4 bases at V and 8 bases at J, with 9 bases between. The CDR3, as DNA: TGTGCCAGCAGCTATCTCAGAGATTCACCCCTCCACTTT. Translated: CASSYLRDSPLHF.

In regard to this clonotype: One end of the junction does not line up with germline, which may come from a read error. The chain couples TRBV7-9 to TRBJ1-1, with a weak D call TRBD1 (6 bases). The length of the CDR3 is 14 residues. Looked up from germline, CDR1 is SEHNR and CDR2 is FQNEAQ (reference sequence). CDR3: CASSFSDRNTESFF. CDR3 bases: TGTGCCAGCAGCTTCAGTGACAGGAACACTGAATCTTTCTTT.

This clonotype was detected many times. The CDR3 nucleotides read TGCAGTGCTCATAGTAGGGACAGGGCATTTAATAGCAATCAGCCCCAGCATTTT. It encodes CSAHSRDRAFNSNQPQHF. The chain has TRBV20-1 and TRBJ1-5; 9 bases line up with TRBD1. Trimming took 5 bases from V and 0 from J; bases not matched to a gene: 14. Looked up from germline, CDR1 is DFQATT and CDR2 is SNEGSKA (reference sequence). The CDR3 covers 18 residues.

This clonotype was detected ten times or more. The chain combines TRBV5-6 with TRBJ2-3, with D maybe TRBD2 (5 bases). Trimming cost V 0 bases and J 0 bases, with 14 bases left between them. The CDR3 has 17 amino acids. Germline V lookup: CDR1 SGHDT, CDR2 YYEEEE. In DNA form, the CDR3 reads TGTGCCAGCAGCTTGGACGTAGGCGGGCTTAGCACAGATACGCAGTATTTT. It codes for CASSLDVGGLSTDTQYF.